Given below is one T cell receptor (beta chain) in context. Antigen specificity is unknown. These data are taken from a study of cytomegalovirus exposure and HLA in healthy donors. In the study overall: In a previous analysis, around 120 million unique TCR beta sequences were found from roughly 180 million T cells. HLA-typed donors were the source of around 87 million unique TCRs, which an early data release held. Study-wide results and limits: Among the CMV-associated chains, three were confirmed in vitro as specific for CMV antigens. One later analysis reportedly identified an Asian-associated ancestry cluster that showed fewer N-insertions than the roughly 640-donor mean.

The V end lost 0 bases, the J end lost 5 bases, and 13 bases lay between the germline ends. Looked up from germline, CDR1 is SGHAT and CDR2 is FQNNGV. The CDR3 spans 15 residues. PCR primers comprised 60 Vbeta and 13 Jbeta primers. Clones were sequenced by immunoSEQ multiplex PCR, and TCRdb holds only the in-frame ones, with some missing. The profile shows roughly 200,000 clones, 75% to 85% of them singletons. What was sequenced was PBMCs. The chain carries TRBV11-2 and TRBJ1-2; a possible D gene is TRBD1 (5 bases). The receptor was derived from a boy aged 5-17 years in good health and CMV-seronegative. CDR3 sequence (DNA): TGTGCCAGCAGCTTAGATAGCTTGTCAGGGTATGGCTACACCTTC. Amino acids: CASSLDSLSGYGYTF. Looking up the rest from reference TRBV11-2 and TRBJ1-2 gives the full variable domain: EAGVAQSPRYKIIEKRQSVAFWCNPISGHATLYWYQQILGQGPKLLIQFQNNGVVDDSQLPKDRFSAERLKGVDSTLKIQPAKLEDSAVYLCASSLDSLSGYGYTFGSGTRLTVV.